Below are 5 T cell receptor beta chains sequenced from a single sample in a study of technical replicates of blood from several donors. This table comes from immunoSEQ multiplex PCR, and its TCRdb copy is limited to in-frame clones, with some not included. The data show about 94,000 clones, approximately 96% seen once. Material for sequencing was T cells isolated from PBMCs. These receptors were taken from a human donor in good health.

The V and J genes are TRBV5-1 and TRBJ2-7, with 12 bases aligning to TRBD2. Germline CDR1 reads SGHRS; CDR2 reads YFSETQ. Trimming removed 5 bases from V and 3 bases from J; junction bases left unmatched: 6. The CDR3 sequence is 15 residues long. CDR3 in amino acids: CASSRTSGALYEQYF. The DNA for the CDR3 is TGCGCCAGCAGTCGGACTAGCGGGGCCCTCTACGAGCAGTACTTC.

The chain joins TRBV5-1 to TRBJ2-2, with 8 bases that match TRBD2. The CDR3 is 17 residues long. The trim removed 4 bases at V and 4 bases at J, leaving 12 bases unmatched. Germline lookup yields CDR1 SGHRS and CDR2 YFSETQ. The CDR3 nucleotides are TGCGCCAGCAGCAAACTCGGGGGACTAGGGGGCACCGGGGAGCTGTTTTTT. As protein: CASSKLGGLGGTGELFF.

The rearrangement joins TRBV5-6 to TRBJ2-7; 7 nucleotides match TRBD1. The J segment lost 4 bases and the V segment lost 2 bases, leaving 9 bases of the junction unmatched. This CDR3 has 15 amino acids. CDR1 SGHDT and CDR2 YYEEEE come from the germline V gene. CDR3 nucleotides: TGTGCCAGCAGCTTAATAGGGACAGAGGCTTACGAGCAGTACTTC. This translates into CASSLIGTEAYEQYF.

A single count supports this clone. This rearrangement joins TRBV7-9 to TRBJ2-7, with D perhaps TRBD1 (7 bases). Germline CDR1 and CDR2: SEHNR and FQNEAQ (reference sequence). V was pared by 2 bases and J by 7 bases, with 21 bases between. The CDR3 loop spans 16 amino acids. CDR3 DNA: TGTGCCAGCAGCTTAAGGATTCGGGACTTCAGGGGGGAGCAGTACTTC. Residues: CASSLRIRDFRGEQYF.

In DNA, the CDR3 is TGTGCCAGTAGTGACAACTCTGGAAACACCATATATTTT. It yields the protein CASSDNSGNTIYF. V gene TRBV19 combines with J gene TRBJ1-3; the D is unclear. Trimming took 5 bases from V and 0 from J, leaving 5 bases between them. The CDR3 runs 13 residues. Germline CDR1 and CDR2: LNHDA and SQIVND (reference sequence). The complete variable domain, with remaining parts taken from reference TRBV19 and TRBJ1-3, reads DGGITQSPKYLFRKEGQNVTLSCEQNLNHDAMYWYRQDPGQGLRLIYYSQIVNDFQKGDIAEGYSVSREKKESFPLTVTSAQKNPTAFYLCASSDNSGNTIYFGEGSWLTVV.